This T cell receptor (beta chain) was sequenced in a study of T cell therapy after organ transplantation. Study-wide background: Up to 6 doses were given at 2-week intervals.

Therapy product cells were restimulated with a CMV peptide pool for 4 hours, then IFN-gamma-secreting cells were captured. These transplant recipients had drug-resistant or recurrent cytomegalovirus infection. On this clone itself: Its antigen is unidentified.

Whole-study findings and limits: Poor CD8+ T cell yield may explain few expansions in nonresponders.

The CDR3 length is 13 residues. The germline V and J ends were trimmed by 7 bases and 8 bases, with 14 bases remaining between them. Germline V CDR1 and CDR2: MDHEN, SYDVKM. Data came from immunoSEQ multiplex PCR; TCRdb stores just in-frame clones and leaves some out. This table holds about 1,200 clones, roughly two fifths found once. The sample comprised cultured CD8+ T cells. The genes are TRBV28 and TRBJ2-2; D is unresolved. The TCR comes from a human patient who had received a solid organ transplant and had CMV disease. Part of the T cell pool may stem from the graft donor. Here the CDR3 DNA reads TGTGCCAGCACGGCCTACTTCCCTGGGGAGCTGTTTTTT. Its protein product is CASTAYFPGELFF.